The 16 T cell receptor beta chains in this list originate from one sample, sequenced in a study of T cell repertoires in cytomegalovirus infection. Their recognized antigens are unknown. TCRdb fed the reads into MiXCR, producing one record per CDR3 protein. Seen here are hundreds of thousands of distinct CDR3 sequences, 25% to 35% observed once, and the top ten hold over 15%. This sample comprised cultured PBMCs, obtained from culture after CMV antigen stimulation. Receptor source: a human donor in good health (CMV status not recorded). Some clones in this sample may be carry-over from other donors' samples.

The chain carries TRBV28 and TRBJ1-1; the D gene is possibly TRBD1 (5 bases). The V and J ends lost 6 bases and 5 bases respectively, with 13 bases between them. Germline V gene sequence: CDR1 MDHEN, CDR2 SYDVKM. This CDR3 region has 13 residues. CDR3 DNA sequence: TGTGCCAGCAGGGGGGGTACCTGGACTGAAGCTTTCTTT. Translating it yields CASRGGTWTEAFF.

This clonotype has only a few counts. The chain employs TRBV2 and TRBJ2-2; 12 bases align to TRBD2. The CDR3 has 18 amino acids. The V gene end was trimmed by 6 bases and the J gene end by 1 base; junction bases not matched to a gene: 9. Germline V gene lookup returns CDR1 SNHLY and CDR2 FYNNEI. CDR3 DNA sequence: TGTGCCAGCAGCGGACTAGCGGGGCTGAAGAAGAACACCGGGGAGCTGTTTTTT. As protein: CASSGLAGLKKNTGELFF.

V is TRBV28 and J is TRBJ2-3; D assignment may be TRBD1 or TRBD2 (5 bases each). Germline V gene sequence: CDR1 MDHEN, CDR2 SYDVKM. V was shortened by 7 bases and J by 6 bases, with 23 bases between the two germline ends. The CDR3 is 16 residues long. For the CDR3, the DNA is TGTGCCAGCAACCCCCGGGCCCGAGGGGTGATCGATACGCAGTATTTT. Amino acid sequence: CASNPRARGVIDTQYF.

CDR3 residues: CSARGQTQYF. In nucleotides, the CDR3 is TGCAGTGCTAGAGGACAGACCCAGTACTTC. V gene TRBV20-1 combines with J gene TRBJ2-5; D gene unclear. V was clipped by 1 base and J by 6 bases, with 3 bases between them. The CDR3 sequence is 10 residues long. From germline, CDR1 is DFQATT and CDR2 SNEGSKA (reference sequence).

Here the CDR3 reads CASSLVFRGQYEQYF. The CDR3 DNA reads TGCGCCAGCAGCTTGGTTTTCCGGGGGCAGTACGAGCAGTACTTC. The chain has TRBV5-1 and TRBJ2-7; D may match TRBD1 or TRBD2 (6 bases each). The CDR3 sequence is 15 residues long. Trimming removed 0 bases at V and 4 bases at J, with 14 bases between. Germline CDR1 and CDR2: SGHRS and YFSETQ.

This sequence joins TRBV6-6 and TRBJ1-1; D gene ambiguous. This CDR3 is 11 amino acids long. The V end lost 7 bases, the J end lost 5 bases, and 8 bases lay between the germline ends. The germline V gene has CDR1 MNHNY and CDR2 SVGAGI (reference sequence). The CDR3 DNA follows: TGTGCCAGCAAAGAGAGGACTGAAGCTTTCTTT. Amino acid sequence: CASKERTEAFF.

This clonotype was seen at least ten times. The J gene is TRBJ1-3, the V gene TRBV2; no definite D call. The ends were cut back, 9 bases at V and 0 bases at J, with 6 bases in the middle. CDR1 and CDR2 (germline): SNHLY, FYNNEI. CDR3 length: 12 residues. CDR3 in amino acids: CARKSSGNTIYF. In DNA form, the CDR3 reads TGTGCCAGAAAGAGCTCTGGAAACACCATATATTTT.

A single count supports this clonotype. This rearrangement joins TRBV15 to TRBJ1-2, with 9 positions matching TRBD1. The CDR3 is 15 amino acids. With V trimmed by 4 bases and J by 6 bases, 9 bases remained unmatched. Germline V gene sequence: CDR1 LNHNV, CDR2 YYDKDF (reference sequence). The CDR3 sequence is CATSKGDRAGDGYTF. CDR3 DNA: TGTGCCACCAGCAAGGGGGACAGGGCTGGTGATGGCTACACCTTC.

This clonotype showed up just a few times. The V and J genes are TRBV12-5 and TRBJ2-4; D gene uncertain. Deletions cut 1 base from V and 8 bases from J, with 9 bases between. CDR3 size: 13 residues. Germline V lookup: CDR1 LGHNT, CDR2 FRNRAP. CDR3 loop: CASGLEPKHIQYF. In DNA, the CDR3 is TGTGCTAGTGGTTTGGAGCCCAAGCACATTCAGTACTTC.

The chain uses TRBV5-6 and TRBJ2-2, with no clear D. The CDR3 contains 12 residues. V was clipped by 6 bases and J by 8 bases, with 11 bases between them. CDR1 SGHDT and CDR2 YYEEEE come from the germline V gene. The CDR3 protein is CASTWPAGELFF. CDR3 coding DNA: TGTGCCAGCACGTGGCCGGCGGGGGAGCTGTTTTTT. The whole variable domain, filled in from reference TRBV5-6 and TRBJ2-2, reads DAGVTQSPTHLIKTRGQQVTLRCSPKSGHDTVSWYQQALGQGPQFIFQYYEEEERQRGNFPDRFSGHQFPNYSSELNVNALLLGDSALYLCASTWPAGELFFGEGSRLTVL.

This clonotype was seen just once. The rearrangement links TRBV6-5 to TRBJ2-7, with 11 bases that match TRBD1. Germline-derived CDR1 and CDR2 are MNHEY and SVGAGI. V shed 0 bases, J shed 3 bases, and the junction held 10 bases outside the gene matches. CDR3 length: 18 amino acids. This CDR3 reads CASSYSGTGGLRCYEQYF. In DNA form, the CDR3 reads TGTGCCAGCAGTTACTCGGGGACAGGGGGATTAAGATGCTACGAGCAGTACTTC.

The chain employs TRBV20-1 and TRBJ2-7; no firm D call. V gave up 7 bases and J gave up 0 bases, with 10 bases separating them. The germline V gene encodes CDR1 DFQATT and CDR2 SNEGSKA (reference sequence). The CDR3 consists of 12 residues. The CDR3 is CSGLYSSYEQYF. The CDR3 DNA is TGCAGTGGCTTGTATAGCTCCTACGAGCAGTACTTC.

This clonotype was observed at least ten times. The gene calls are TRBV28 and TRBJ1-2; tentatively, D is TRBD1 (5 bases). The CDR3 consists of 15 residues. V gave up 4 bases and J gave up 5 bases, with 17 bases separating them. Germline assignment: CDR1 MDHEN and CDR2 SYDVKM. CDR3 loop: CASSSLGGGVYGYTF. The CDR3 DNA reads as TGTGCCAGCAGTTCCCTCGGGGGGGGAGTATATGGCTACACCTTC.

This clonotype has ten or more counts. CDR3 in amino acids: CASSRLDWGGNEQFF. The CDR3 coding sequence is TGTGCCAGCAGCAGACTAGATTGGGGGGGCAATGAGCAGTTCTTC. The chain carries TRBV7-2 and TRBJ2-1; TRBD2 aligns across 7 bases. Looked up from germline, CDR1 is SGHTA and CDR2 is FQGNSA. CDR3 length: 15 amino acids. Trimming took 5 bases from V and 6 from J; bases not matched to a gene: 10.

The CDR3 spells CAISDRTGAGNTIYF. CDR3 sequence (DNA): TGTGCCATCAGTGATCGCACAGGGGCTGGAAACACCATATATTTT. This rearrangement joins TRBV10-3 to TRBJ1-3; 7 positions match TRBD1. The germline CDR1 and CDR2 sequences are ENHRY and SYGVKD. With 3 bases clipped from V and 2 bases from J, the junction kept 4 bases outside the gene matches. The length of the CDR3 is 15 residues.

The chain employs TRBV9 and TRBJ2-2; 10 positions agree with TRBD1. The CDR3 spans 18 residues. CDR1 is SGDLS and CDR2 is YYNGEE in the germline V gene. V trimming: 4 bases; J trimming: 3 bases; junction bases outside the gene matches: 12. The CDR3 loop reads CASSPRTGGTRDTGELFF. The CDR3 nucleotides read TGTGCCAGCAGCCCCCGGACAGGGGGAACGAGGGACACCGGGGAGCTGTTTTTT.